The clone carrying this T cell receptor (beta chain) was counted between two and nine times. What it binds is unknown. 5'RACE template switching generated TCR cDNA, adding a universal primer site and UMIs. TCRdb analysed the 5' RACE reads with MiXCR anew, one entry per CDR3 protein. The sample carries hundreds of thousands of distinct CDR3 sequences, about 13% recorded once. These data originate in a study of T cells after yellow fever vaccination. Broader study findings: Few clonotypes appeared in both CD4 and CD8 compartments. The study noted that FACS-sorted repertoires could contain abundant clonotypes contaminating from the bulk population. Post-booster samples contained most primary-vaccination clones (more than 95% CD4, about 85% CD8).

This CDR3 has 17 amino acids. J lost 5 bases, V lost 5 bases, and 9 bases had no gene match. Germline CDR1 is SGHTA and CDR2 is FQGTGA. Source: PBMCs, taken on the day of the yellow fever booster vaccination. This TCR came from a man aged 30-40 years who received the YFV17D yellow fever vaccine. This sequence joins TRBV7-3 and TRBJ2-1, with 13 bases aligning to TRBD2. CDR3 in amino acids: CASSPRSTSGRDNEQFF. Written as DNA, the CDR3 is TGTGCCAGCAGCCCCCGGAGTACTAGCGGGAGGGACAATGAGCAGTTCTTC.